This section outlines one TCR beta chain sequence together with its context. The target antigen is unknown. Looked up from germline, CDR1 is SNHLY and CDR2 is FYNNEI. This CDR3 has 14 amino acids. The V gene lost 0 bases and the J gene lost 4 bases, with 9 bases spanning the gap. The data were taken from a study of blood T cells in healthy people across ages. Study in general: Through template switching, about one barcoded beta molecule was captured per two T cells, as measured in model experiments.

Study-wide results and caveats: More naive CD4+ cells and higher diversity marked long-lived donors relative to aged donors. With age, beta diversity per million T cells declined roughly linearly, significantly by over 35. Higher naive T cell percentage went strongly together with higher TCR beta diversity.

Through a sample-barcoded 5' primer and a J-beta primer mix, a second PCR was run for roughly 6 to 12 cycles. TCRdb reanalysed the 5' RACE reads using MiXCR and keeps one entry per CDR3 protein. The repertoire holds about 780,000 distinct CDR3 sequences, with 35% to 50% as singletons. The chain carries TRBV2 and TRBJ2-5; D perhaps matches TRBD2 (6 bases). Sequencing was carried out using blood. This clonotype was sampled from a man older than 75 in good health. This CDR3 reads CASSEAGGRETQYF. For the CDR3, the DNA is TGTGCCAGCAGTGAAGCGGGGGGTCGAGAGACCCAGTACTTC.